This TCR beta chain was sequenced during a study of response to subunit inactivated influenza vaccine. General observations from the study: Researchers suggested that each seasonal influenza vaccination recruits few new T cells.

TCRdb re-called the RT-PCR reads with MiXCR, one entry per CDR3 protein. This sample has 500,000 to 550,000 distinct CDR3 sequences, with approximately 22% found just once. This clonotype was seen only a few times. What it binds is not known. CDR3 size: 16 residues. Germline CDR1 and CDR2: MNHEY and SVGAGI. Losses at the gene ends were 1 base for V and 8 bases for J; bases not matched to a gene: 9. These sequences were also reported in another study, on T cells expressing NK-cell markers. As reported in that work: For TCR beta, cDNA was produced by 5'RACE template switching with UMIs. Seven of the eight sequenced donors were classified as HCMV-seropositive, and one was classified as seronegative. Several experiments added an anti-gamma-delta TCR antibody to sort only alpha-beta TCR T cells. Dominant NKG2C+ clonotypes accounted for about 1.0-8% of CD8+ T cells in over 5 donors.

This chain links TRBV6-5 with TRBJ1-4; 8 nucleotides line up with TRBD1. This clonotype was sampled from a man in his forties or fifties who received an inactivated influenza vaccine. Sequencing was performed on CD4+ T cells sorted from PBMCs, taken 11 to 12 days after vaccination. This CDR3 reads CASSYLTGTGDEKLFF. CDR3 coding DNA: TGTGCCAGCAGTTACTTAACCGGGACAGGAGACGAAAAACTGTTTTTT.